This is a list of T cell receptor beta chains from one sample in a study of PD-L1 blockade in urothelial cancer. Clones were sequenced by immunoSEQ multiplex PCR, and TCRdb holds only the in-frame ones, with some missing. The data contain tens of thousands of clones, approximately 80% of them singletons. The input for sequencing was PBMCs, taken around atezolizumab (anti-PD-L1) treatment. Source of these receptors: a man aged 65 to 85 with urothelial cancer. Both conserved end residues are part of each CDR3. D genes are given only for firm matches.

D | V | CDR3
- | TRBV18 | CASSPDGGGSYNEQFF
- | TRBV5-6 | CASSLAYSYEQYF
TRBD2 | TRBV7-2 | CASSSGLAEKYF
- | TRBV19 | CASSKKGDQSYEQYF
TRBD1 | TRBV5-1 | CASNPGTGTYEQYF
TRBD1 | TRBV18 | CASSLGQGSNTEAFF
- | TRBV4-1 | CASSQGQANNEQFF
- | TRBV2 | CASSEHRDANYGYTF
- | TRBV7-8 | CASSQGRGGVKNIQYF
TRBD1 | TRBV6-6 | CASSLGTGSYTEAFF
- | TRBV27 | CASSFRGDTQYF
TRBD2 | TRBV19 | CASTDSFFRLAAPTDTQYF
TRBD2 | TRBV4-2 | CASSSRFSGGASYEQYF
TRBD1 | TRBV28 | CASSGDRGTGYTF
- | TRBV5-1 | CASSLALTGYVEQYF
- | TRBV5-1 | CASSLGGVLAYEQYF
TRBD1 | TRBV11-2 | CASSPTGQGNEKLFF
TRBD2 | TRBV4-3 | CASSQDSGRGDTQYF
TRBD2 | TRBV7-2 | CASSSIGSGGARDTQYF
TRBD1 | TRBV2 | CASGRRTGHNEKLFF
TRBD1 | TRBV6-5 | CASRPSGQSYGYTF
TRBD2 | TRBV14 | CASSPGPLKERGLRETQYF